This T cell receptor (beta chain) was profiled in a study of cytomegalovirus exposure and HLA in healthy donors. The table came from immunoSEQ multiplex PCR; TCRdb's copy has only in-frame clones and leaves some out. The sample has some 71,000 clones, over 90% seen once. The material sequenced was PBMCs. This clonotype was sampled from a young woman in good health and CMV-seronegative.

CDR3 residues: CASGKTRAEQFF. In DNA form, the CDR3 reads TGTGCCAGCGGAAAAACTAGGGCTGAGCAGTTCTTC. This chain connects TRBV6-6 to TRBJ2-1, with D possibly matching TRBD2 (5 bases). CDR3 length equals 12 residues. The germline gives CDR1 MNHNY, CDR2 SVGAGI (reference sequence). V was cut by 8 bases and J by 9 bases, with 14 bases left in between.